A single sample gave rise to the 17 T cell receptor beta chains below, sequenced in a study of HIV-infected patients and healthy controls. Whole blood was used without fractionation, so all unsorted peripheral T cells were included. Alpha and beta constant-region primers primed reverse transcription of around 0.5 ug RNA. Separate chain-specific third strand synthesis with multiplexing indices produced the alpha and beta libraries. TCRdb fed the 5' RACE reads into MiXCR, producing one record per CDR3 protein. The top ten clones hold 17% of a sample with about 7,400 distinct CDR3 sequences, about 10% of them seen once. Source: blood, taken before antiretroviral therapy. All receptors derive from an adult with HIV infection.

In its sample, this clonotype was seen many times. This chain links TRBV20-1 with TRBJ2-1, with 13 bases aligning to TRBD2. The CDR3 sequence is 14 residues long. The V gene's germline CDR1 is DFQATT and CDR2 SNEGSKA (reference sequence). V was clipped by 7 bases and J by 7 bases; unmatched bases: 7. CDR3 nucleotide sequence: TGCAGTGTCCCCAGGACTAGCGGGAGTAATGAGCAGTTCTTC. It encodes CSVPRTSGSNEQFF.

This clonotype is labeled medium-sized. The V call is TRBV4-1, the J call TRBJ1-2, with 8 nucleotides matching TRBD1. Per germline, CDR1 MGHRA and CDR2 YSYEKL. V lost 0 bases, J lost 8 bases, and 5 bases stayed unmatched. CDR3 size: 14 residues. CDR3: CASSQDRGLDGYTF. The DNA for the CDR3 is TGCGCCAGCAGCCAAGACAGGGGGCTCGACGGCTACACCTTC.

This clonotype was counted ten times or more. The chain links TRBV19 to TRBJ2-5; the match to TRBD2 covers 7 bases. Per germline, CDR1 LNHDA and CDR2 SQIVND (reference sequence). CDR3 size: 15 residues. With V trimmed by 4 bases and J by 2 bases, 7 bases remained unmatched. CDR3 sequence reads: CASSKTSVTQETQYF. The CDR3 bases are TGTGCCAGTAGTAAAACTAGCGTCACTCAAGAGACCCAGTACTTC.

This chain links TRBV20-1 with TRBJ2-1, with 7 bases identical to TRBD2. The CDR3 is 14 amino acids. Trimming took 5 bases from V and 5 from J; bases not matched to a gene: 9. Germline values: CDR1 DFQATT, CDR2 SNEGSKA (reference sequence). The DNA for the CDR3 is TGCAGTGCTCCCCCCGGTCGGGGGGACAATGAGCAGTTCTTC. It is translated as CSAPPGRGDNEQFF.

This clonotype has only a few counts. The CDR3 DNA follows: TGTGCCAGCAGCCCATGGGGTAGGGGGACCGGGGAGCTGTTTTTT. Its translation: CASSPWGRGTGELFF. The V and J genes are TRBV11-2 and TRBJ2-2, with D possibly matching TRBD1 (6 bases). This CDR3 contains 15 residues. Germline CDR1 SGHAT, CDR2 FQNNGV. The V gene lost 5 bases and the J gene lost 5 bases, with 15 bases spanning the gap.

V gene TRBV7-2 combines with J gene TRBJ2-3; D remains unclear. V lost 5 bases and J lost 2, with 14 bases in between. Germline CDR1 reads SGHTA; CDR2 reads FQGNSA. The length of the CDR3 is 15 residues. CDR3 nucleotide sequence: TGTGCCAGCAGCATACTGACACCCGTCACAGATACGCAGTATTTT. The encoded protein is CASSILTPVTDTQYF.

The table lists this clonotype with many counts. One end of the junction varies from germline; a read error may be responsible. CDR3 residues: CASSSDPTSYEQYF. The CDR3 DNA reads as TGTGCTAGCAGCTCCGACCCGACCTCCTACGAGCAGTACTTC. V and J are TRBV7-7 and TRBJ2-7; D remains ambiguous. CDR3 length equals 14 residues. Per germline, CDR1 SSHAT and CDR2 FNYEAQ (reference sequence). The full variable domain, its missing parts supplied by reference TRBV7-7 and TRBJ2-7, is GAGVSQSPRYKVTKRGQDVTLRCDPISSHATLYWYQQALGQGPEFLTYFNYEAQPDKSGLPSDRFSAERPEGSISTLTIQRTEQRDSAMYRCASSSDPTSYEQYFGPGTRLTVT.

This clonotype occurred a few times. The genes are TRBV7-3 and TRBJ2-1; 10 positions agree with TRBD2. There are 14 residues in the CDR3. V gave up 5 bases and J gave up 8 bases; unmatched junction bases: 6. In germline, CDR1 is SGHTA, CDR2 FQGTGA. For the CDR3, the DNA is TGTGCCAGCAGCCGCGGACTAGCGGTGGATGAGCAGTTCTTC. The encoded protein is CASSRGLAVDEQFF.

A few counts support this clonotype. The chain employs TRBV12-3 or TRBV12-4 and TRBJ1-1; possible D gene TRBD1, 5 bases. This CDR3 comprises 14 residues. V was pared by 3 bases and J by 0 bases, with 8 bases between. CDR3 residues: CASSFQGMNTEAFF. CDR3 coding DNA: TGTGCCAGCAGTTTCCAGGGAATGAACACTGAAGCTTTCTTT.

The table lists this clonotype with many counts. The chain has TRBV2 and TRBJ2-7, with a possible D match to TRBD1 (6 bases). CDR3 length: 14 amino acids. The germline V and J ends were trimmed by 6 bases and 3 bases, with 15 bases remaining between them. From germline, CDR1 is SNHLY and CDR2 FYNNEI. CDR3 amino acids: CASSRGWTFYEQYF. In DNA, the CDR3 is TGTGCCAGCAGCAGGGGATGGACATTCTACGAGCAGTACTTC.

This clonotype has only a few counts. The chain carries TRBV30 and TRBJ2-7; D possibly corresponds to TRBD2 (6 bases). V was shortened by 7 bases and J by 5 bases, with 18 bases between the two germline ends. The germline V gene encodes CDR1 GTSNPN and CDR2 SVGIG (reference sequence). The CDR3 extends over 13 amino acids. CDR3 protein: CASEGRDWDEQYF. As DNA, the CDR3 is TGTGCCTCCGAAGGCCGGGACTGGGACGAGCAGTACTTC.

This clonotype was seen many times. The V gene is TRBV10-3, the J gene TRBJ2-2; TRBD1 matches at 8 bases. Germline CDR1 and CDR2: ENHRY and SYGVKD. Trimming took 4 bases from V and 5 from J; bases not matched to a gene: 0. This CDR3 contains 13 residues. CDR3: CAISGTGTGELFF. The DNA for the CDR3 is TGTGCCATCAGTGGGACAGGGACCGGGGAGCTGTTTTTT.

This clonotype is classed as medium-sized. The chain uses TRBV9 and TRBJ2-2; D uncertain. There are 11 residues in the CDR3. Germline CDR1 SGDLS, CDR2 YYNGEE. V lost 0 bases, J lost 7 bases, and 1 base lay in between. The CDR3 coding sequence is TGTGCCAGCAGCGTAGGCGGGGAGCTGTTTTTT. This codes for CASSVGGELFF. The full variable domain, completed using reference TRBV9 and TRBJ2-2, is DSGVTQTPKHLITATGQRVTLRCSPRSGDLSVYWYQQSLDQGLQFLIQYYNGEERAKGNILERFSAQQFPDLHSELNLSSLELGDSALYFCASSVGGELFFGEGSRLTVL.

The sample holds a few counts of this clonotype. The V gene is TRBV6-5, the J gene TRBJ1-3, with D perhaps TRBD1 (6 bases). Looked up from germline, CDR1 is MNHEY and CDR2 is SVGAGI. The CDR3 is made up of 15 amino acids. The V end was cut by 7 bases, the J end by 0 bases, with 13 bases between. This chain's CDR3 is CASKPGQSSGNTIYF. The CDR3 nucleotides read TGTGCCAGCAAACCTGGACAGAGCTCTGGAAACACCATATATTTT.

By frequency in the sample, this clonotype is medium-sized (0.01 to 0.1%). V usage is TRBV2 and J usage is TRBJ2-5; TRBD1 matches at 9 bases. Germline trimming cut 6 bases from V and 1 base from J; bases unmatched to any gene: 3. This CDR3 has 14 amino acids. Germline lookup yields CDR1 SNHLY and CDR2 FYNNEI. CDR3 protein: CASRMTGGQETQYF. The CDR3 DNA reads TGTGCCAGCAGAATGACAGGGGGCCAAGAGACCCAGTACTTC.

In its sample, this clonotype ranks as medium-sized (0.01 to 0.1%). CDR3 nucleotides: TGCGCCAGCAGCTCAATGGGGAGGATGACCTACAATGAGCAGTTCTTC. This gives the protein CASSSMGRMTYNEQFF. The chain carries TRBV5-1 and TRBJ2-1; a possible D gene is TRBD2 (6 bases). Germline V gene sequence: CDR1 SGHRS, CDR2 YFSETQ. V was cut by 3 bases and J by 2 bases, with 15 bases left in between. The CDR3 has 16 residues.

This clonotype came up a few times. The V and J genes are TRBV27 and TRBJ1-1; D might be TRBD1 (6 bases). Trimming shortened V by 3 bases and J by 6 bases, and 8 bases separated the two germline ends. CDR1 MNHEY and CDR2 SMNVEV come from the germline V gene (reference sequence). CDR3 length equals 12 residues. CDR3 coding DNA: TGTGCCAGCAGTTTTGGGGGCCCTGAAGCTTTCTTT. Translation gives CASSFGGPEAFF.